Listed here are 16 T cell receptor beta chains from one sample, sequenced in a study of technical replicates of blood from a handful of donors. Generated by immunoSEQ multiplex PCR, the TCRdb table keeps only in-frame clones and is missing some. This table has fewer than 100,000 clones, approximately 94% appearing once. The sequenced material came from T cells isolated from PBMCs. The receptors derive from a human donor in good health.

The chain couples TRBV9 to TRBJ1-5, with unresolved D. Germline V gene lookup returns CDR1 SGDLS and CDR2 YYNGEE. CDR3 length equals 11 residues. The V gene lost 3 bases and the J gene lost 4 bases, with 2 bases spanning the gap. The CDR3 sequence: CASSANQPQHF. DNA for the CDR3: TGTGCCAGCAGCGCGAATCAGCCCCAGCATTTT.

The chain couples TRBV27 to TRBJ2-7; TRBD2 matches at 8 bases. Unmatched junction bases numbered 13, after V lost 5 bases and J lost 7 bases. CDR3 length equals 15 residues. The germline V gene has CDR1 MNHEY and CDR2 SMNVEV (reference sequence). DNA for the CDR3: TGTGCCAGCAGTATTAATGCCGGGGGGGCTGGTGAGCAGTACTTC. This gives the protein CASSINAGGAGEQYF.

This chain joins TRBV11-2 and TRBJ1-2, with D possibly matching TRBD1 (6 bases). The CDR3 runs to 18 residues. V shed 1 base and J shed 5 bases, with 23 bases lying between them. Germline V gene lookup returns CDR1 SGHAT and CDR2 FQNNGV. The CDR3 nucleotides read TGTGCCAGCAGCTTAGGAGGACAGTCCCACCCCAATTTTTATGGCTACACCTTC. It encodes CASSLGGQSHPNFYGYTF.

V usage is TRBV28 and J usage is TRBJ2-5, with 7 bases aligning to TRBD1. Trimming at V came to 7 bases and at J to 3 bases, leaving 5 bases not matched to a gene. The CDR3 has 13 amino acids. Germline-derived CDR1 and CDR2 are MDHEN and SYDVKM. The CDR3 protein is CASTGTAEETQYF. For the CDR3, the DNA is TGTGCCAGCACAGGGACAGCCGAAGAGACCCAGTACTTC.

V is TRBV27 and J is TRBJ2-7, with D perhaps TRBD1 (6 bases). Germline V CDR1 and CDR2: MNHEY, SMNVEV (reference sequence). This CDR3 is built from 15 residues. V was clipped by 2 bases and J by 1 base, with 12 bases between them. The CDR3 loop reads CASSLQGPDSYEQYF. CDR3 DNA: TGTGCCAGCAGTTTACAGGGGCCGGATTCCTACGAGCAGTACTTC.

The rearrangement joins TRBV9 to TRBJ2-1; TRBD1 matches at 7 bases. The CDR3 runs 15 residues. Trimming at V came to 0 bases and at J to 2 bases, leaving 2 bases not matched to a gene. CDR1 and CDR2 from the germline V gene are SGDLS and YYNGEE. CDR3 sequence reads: CASSVAGQPYNEQFF. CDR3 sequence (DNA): TGTGCCAGCAGCGTAGCGGGACAGCCCTACAATGAGCAGTTCTTC.

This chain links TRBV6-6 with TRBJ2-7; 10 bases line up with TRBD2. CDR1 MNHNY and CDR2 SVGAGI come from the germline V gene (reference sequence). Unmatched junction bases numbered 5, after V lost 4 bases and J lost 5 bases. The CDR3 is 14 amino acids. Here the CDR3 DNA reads TGTGCCAGCAGTTTAGCGGGGGGTAGCGACGAGCAGTACTTC. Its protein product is CASSLAGGSDEQYF.

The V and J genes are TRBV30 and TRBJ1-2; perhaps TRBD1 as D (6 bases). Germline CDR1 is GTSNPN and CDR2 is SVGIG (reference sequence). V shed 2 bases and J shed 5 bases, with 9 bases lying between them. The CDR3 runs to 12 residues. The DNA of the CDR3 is TGTGCCTGGAGTACAGGGTCGTATGGCTACACCTTC. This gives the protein CAWSTGSYGYTF.

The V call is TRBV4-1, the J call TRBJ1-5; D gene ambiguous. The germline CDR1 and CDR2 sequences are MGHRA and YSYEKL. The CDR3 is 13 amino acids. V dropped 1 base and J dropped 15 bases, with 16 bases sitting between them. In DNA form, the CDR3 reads TGCGCCAGCAGCCAAGTTGGAGTCGCCGCCCCGCATTTT. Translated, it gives CASSQVGVAAPHF.

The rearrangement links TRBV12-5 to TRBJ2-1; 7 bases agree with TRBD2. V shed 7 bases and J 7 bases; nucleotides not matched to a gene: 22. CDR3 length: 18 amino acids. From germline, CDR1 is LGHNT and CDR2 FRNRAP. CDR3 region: CASASPPPPGLGRNEQFF. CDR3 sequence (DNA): TGTGCTAGTGCCTCCCCCCCGCCCCCGGGACTCGGGAGGAATGAGCAGTTCTTC.

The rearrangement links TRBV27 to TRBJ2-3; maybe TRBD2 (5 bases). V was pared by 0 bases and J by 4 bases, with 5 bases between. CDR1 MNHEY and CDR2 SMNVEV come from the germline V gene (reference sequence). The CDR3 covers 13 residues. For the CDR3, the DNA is TGTGCCAGCAGTTTATCGAGGGCAGATACGCAGTATTTT. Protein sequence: CASSLSRADTQYF.

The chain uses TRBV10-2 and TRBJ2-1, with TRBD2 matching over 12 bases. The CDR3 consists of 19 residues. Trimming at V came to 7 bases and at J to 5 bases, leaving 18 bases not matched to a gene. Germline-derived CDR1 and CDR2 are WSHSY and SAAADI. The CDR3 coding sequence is TGCGCCAGCACCCTCTTACGGACTAGCGGGGAACCCTTCGACAATGAGCAGTTCTTC. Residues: CASTLLRTSGEPFDNEQFF.

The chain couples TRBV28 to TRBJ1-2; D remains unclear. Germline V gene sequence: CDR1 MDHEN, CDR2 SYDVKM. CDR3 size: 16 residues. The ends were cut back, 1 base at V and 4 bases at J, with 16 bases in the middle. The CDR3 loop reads CASSLFLSQKSYGYTF. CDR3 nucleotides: TGTGCCAGCAGTTTATTCTTATCACAGAAGTCCTATGGCTACACCTTC.

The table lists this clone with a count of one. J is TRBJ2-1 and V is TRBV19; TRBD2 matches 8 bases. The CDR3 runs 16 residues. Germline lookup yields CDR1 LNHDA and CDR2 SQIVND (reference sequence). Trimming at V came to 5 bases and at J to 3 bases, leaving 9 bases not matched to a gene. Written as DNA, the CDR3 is TGTGCCAGTAGTTATACTAGCGGAGGGAACTACAATGAGCAGTTCTTC. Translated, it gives CASSYTSGGNYNEQFF.

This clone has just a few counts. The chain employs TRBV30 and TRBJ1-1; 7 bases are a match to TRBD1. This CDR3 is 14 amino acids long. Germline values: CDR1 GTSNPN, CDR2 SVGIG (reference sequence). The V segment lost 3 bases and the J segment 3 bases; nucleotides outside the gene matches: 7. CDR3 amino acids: CAWRRDSEYTEAFF. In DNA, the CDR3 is TGTGCCTGGAGAAGGGACAGTGAGTACACTGAAGCTTTCTTT.

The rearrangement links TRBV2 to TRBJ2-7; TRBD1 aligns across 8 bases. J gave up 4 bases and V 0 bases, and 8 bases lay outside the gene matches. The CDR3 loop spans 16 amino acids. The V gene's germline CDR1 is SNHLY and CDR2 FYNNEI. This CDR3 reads CASSEAGGQAAYEQYF. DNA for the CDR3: TGTGCCAGCAGTGAAGCGGGGGGACAGGCGGCTTACGAGCAGTACTTC.